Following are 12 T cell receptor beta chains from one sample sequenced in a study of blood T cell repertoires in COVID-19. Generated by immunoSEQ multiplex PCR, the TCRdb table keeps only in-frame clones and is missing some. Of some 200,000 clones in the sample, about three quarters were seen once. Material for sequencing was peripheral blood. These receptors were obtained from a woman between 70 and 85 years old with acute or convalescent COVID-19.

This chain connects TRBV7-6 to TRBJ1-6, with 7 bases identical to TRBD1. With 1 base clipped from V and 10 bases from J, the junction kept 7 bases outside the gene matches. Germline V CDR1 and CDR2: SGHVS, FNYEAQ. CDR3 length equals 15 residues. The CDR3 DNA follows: TGTGCCAGCAGCTTAGGACAGGGATATAGGTCACCCCTCCACTTT. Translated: CASSLGQGYRSPLHF.

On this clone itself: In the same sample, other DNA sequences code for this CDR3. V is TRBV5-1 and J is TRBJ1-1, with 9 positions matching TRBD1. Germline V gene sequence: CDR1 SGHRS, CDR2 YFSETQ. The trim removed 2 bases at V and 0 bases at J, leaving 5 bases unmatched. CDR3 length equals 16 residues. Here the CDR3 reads CASSLQGAGVNTEAFF. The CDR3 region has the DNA TGCGCCAGCAGCTTACAGGGGGCTGGGGTGAACACTGAAGCTTTCTTT.

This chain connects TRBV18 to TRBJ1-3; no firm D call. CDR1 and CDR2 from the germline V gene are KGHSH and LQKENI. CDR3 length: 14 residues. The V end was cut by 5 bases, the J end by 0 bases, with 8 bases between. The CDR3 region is CASSLDLSGNTIYF. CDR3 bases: TGTGCCAGCTCATTAGATCTCTCTGGAAACACCATATATTTT.

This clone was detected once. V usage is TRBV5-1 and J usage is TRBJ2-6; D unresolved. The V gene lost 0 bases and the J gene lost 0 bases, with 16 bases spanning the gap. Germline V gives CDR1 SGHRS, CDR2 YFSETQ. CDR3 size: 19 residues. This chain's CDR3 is CASSLEPLQPFSGANVLTF. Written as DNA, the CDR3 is TGCGCCAGCAGCTTGGAACCCTTACAGCCTTTCTCTGGGGCCAACGTCCTGACTTTC.

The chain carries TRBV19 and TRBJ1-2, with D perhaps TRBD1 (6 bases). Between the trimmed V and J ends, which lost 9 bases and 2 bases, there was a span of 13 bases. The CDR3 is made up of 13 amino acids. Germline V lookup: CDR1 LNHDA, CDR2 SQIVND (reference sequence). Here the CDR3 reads CASMDRTNYGYTF. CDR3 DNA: TGTGCCAGCATGGACAGAACCAACTATGGCTACACCTTC.

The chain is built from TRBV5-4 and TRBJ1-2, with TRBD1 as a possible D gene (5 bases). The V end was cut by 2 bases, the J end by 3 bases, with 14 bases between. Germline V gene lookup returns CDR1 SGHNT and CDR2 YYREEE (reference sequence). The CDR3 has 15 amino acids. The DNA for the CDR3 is TGTGCCAGCAGCTTTGGGCAGGGACTCGACTATGGCTACACCTTC. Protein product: CASSFGQGLDYGYTF.

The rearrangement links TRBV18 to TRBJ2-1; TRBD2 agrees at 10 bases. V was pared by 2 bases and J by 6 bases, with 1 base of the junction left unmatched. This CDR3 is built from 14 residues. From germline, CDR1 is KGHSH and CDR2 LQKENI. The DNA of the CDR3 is TGTGCCAGCTCACCAAGCGGGGGGGCCAATGAGCAGTTCTTC. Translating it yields CASSPSGGANEQFF.

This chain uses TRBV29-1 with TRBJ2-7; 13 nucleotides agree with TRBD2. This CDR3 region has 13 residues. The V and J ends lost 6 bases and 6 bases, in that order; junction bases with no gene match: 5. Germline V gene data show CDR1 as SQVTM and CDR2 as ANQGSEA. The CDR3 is CSVAGTSGIEQYF. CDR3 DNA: TGCAGCGTCGCGGGGACTAGCGGGATCGAGCAGTACTTC.

The CDR3 region has the DNA TGTGCCAGCAGCCAAGTTATCACCGGGAATTCACCCCTCCACTTT. Its protein product is CASSQVITGNSPLHF. V is TRBV3-1 (or the pseudogene TRBV3-2) and J is TRBJ1-6, with D unclear. Germline V CDR1 and CDR2: LGHDT, YNNKEL (reference sequence). V was pared by 1 base and J by 7 bases, with 11 bases between. The CDR3 totals 15 residues.

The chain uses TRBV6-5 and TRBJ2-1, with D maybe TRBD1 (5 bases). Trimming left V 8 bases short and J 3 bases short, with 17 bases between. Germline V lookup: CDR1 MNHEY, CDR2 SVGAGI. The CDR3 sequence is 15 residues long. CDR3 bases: TGTGCCAGCCTTGCTCCCCGACAGCTCTACAATGAGCAGTTCTTC. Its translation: CASLAPRQLYNEQFF.

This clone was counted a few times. CDR3 DNA sequence: TGTGCCAGCTCACCCGGAACAGGGAGGGACAATGAGCAGTTCTTC. Its translation is CASSPGTGRDNEQFF. The chain recombines TRBV18 with TRBJ2-1, with D possibly TRBD2 on 7 matching bases. CDR1 and CDR2 from the germline V gene are KGHSH and LQKENI. CDR3 length equals 15 residues. Trimming took off 3 bases at V and 5 bases at J, with 14 bases between the two ends.

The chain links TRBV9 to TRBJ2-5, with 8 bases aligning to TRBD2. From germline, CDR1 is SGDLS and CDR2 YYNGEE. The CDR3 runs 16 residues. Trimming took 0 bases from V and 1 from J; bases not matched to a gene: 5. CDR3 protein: CASSVGTSGFQETQYF. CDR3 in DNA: TGTGCCAGCAGCGTAGGTACTAGCGGATTCCAAGAGACCCAGTACTTC.